This TCR beta chain was obtained from a study of CD8 T cells in ankylosing spondylitis. With regard to this clonotype: Antigen: not known.

CDR1 and CDR2 (germline): DFQATT, SNEGSKA (reference sequence). CDR3 length: 16 residues. V trimming: 0 bases; J trimming: 6 bases; junction bases outside the gene matches: 9. TCR beta libraries were made by quantitative 5'-RACE with molecular barcodes. TCRdb reanalysed the 5' RACE reads using MiXCR and keeps one entry per CDR3 protein. The profile shows about 260,000 distinct CDR3 sequences, around 25% of them singletons. Study outcomes and limitations: Researchers report that disease-linked clones proved CD8+ and relatively rare in peripheral blood.

The V gene is TRBV20-1, the J gene TRBJ2-7; 12 nucleotides match TRBD2. The clonotype originates from a male donor with ankylosing spondylitis or in good health (not recorded which). The material sequenced was blood, either unsorted or a sorted T cell fraction (not recorded which). CDR3 DNA: TGCAGTGCTAGAGAGCCTCTAGCGGGGGGGAGCGGCGAGCAGTACTTC. Translating it yields CSAREPLAGGSGEQYF.